One sample yielded the 32 T cell receptor beta chains listed below, sequenced in a study of T cells after yellow fever vaccination. TCRdb reanalysed the 5' RACE reads using MiXCR and keeps one entry per CDR3 protein. Of 200,000 to 250,000 distinct CDR3 sequences in the sample, about 3% were seen once. The source was CD4+ T cells sorted from PBMCs, collected 10 days after the yellow fever booster vaccination. All receptors derive from a man aged 18 to 29 who received the YFV17D yellow fever vaccine.

This clonotype appeared a few times. The chain uses TRBV19 and TRBJ2-7, with D possibly TRBD2 on 5 matching bases. Between the trimmed V and J ends, which lost 3 bases and 3 bases, there was a span of 12 bases. CDR1 and CDR2 (germline): LNHDA, SQIVND (reference sequence). The length of the CDR3 is 14 residues. The CDR3 reads CASSMYDGIYEQYF. CDR3 bases: TGTGCCAGTAGTATGTATGACGGGATCTACGAGCAGTACTTC.

The genes are TRBV14 and TRBJ2-1; D is perhaps TRBD2 (6 bases). CDR1 SGHDN and CDR2 FVKESK come from the germline V gene. The V gene lost 2 bases and the J gene lost 4 bases, with 12 bases spanning the gap. The CDR3 runs to 15 residues. The CDR3 DNA follows: TGTGCCAGCAGCCAATTTAGCGGCTCGTACAATGAGCAGTTCTTC. Protein sequence: CASSQFSGSYNEQFF.

This clonotype was seen at least ten times. The V gene is TRBV28, the J gene TRBJ2-5; 8 bases line up with TRBD2. The germline V gene has CDR1 MDHEN and CDR2 SYDVKM. CDR3 length: 15 amino acids. J was trimmed by 2 bases and V by 7 bases; bases with no gene match: 9. CDR3: CASNGGAFTQETQYF. DNA for the CDR3: TGTGCCAGCAACGGGGGGGCCTTTACTCAAGAGACCCAGTACTTC.

The sample holds many counts of this clonotype. V usage is TRBV7-9 and J usage is TRBJ1-5; D unclear. The CDR3 extends over 12 amino acids. CDR1 and CDR2 from the germline V gene are SEHNR and FQNEAQ (reference sequence). The V and J ends lost 1 base and 5 bases respectively, with 3 bases between them. Written as DNA, the CDR3 is TGTGCCAGCAGCTTAGTTGATCAGCCCCAGCATTTT. This sequence encodes CASSLVDQPQHF. Full variable domain (rest looked up from reference TRBV7-9 and TRBJ1-5): DTGVSQNPRHKITKRGQNVTFRCDPISEHNRLYWYRQTLGQGPEFLTYFQNEAQLEKSRLLSDRFSAERPKGSFSTLEIQRTEQGDSAMYLCASSLVDQPQHFGDGTRLSIL.

In this sample, this clonotype turned up many times. CDR3 residues: CSVGGARAETQYF. The CDR3 DNA sequence: TGCAGCGTTGGAGGGGCTAGGGCGGAGACCCAGTACTTC. The chain uses TRBV29-1 and TRBJ2-5, with D perhaps assigned TRBD1 or TRBD2 (5 bases each). This CDR3 spans 13 amino acids. The V and J ends lost 4 bases and 5 bases respectively, with 14 bases between them. CDR1 is SQVTM, CDR2 ANQGSEA, per germline.

The chain employs TRBV4-3 and TRBJ2-1, with D unclear. The V gene lost 0 bases and the J gene lost 6 bases, with 3 bases spanning the gap. CDR3 size: 12 residues. The germline V gene has CDR1 LGHNA and CDR2 YSLEER. The CDR3 DNA reads TGCGCCAGCAGCCAAGAGCCCAATGAGCAGTTCTTC. It encodes CASSQEPNEQFF.

This clonotype occurred many times. This chain uses TRBV20-1 with TRBJ2-5, with D maybe TRBD2 (5 bases). Trimming took 6 bases from V and 5 from J, leaving 16 bases between them. The CDR3 runs to 13 residues. Per the germline V gene, CDR1 is DFQATT and CDR2 is SNEGSKA (reference sequence). This CDR3 is CSAEDPKRETQYF. For the CDR3, the DNA is TGCAGTGCGGAGGATCCTAAGCGGGAGACCCAGTACTTC.

This clonotype was counted ten times or more. This rearrangement joins TRBV5-1 to TRBJ2-1; 9 nucleotides match TRBD2. Germline V lookup: CDR1 SGHRS, CDR2 YFSETQ. The CDR3 is made up of 15 amino acids. The ends lost 5 bases at V and 6 bases at J; junction bases unmatched: 9. Written as DNA, the CDR3 is TGCGCCAGCAGTCTGGGCGGGGGGGCCATCAATGAGCAGTTCTTC. Translating gives CASSLGGGAINEQFF.

This clonotype was recorded at least ten times. The CDR3 loop is CASSEFRGDTDTQYF. Written as DNA, the CDR3 is TGTGCCAGCAGTGAATTCAGGGGGGACACAGATACGCAGTATTTT. The gene calls are TRBV25-1 and TRBJ2-3; D may be TRBD1 (7 bases). V was shortened by 1 base and J by 2 bases, with 10 bases between the two germline ends. The CDR3 sequence is 15 residues long. Looked up from germline, CDR1 is MGHDK and CDR2 is SYGVNS.

This clonotype was found a few times. The chain combines TRBV20-1 with TRBJ2-7, with a weak D call TRBD2 (5 bases). V dropped 0 bases and J dropped 5 bases, with 17 bases sitting between them. This CDR3 is 15 amino acids long. Germline CDR1 and CDR2: DFQATT and SNEGSKA (reference sequence). CDR3 amino acids: CSARDWRTPGNEQYF. In DNA, the CDR3 is TGCAGTGCTAGAGATTGGCGGACCCCGGGAAACGAGCAGTACTTC.

At least ten counts were recorded for this clonotype. The gene calls are TRBV4-2 and TRBJ2-3; D not resolved. CDR1 LGHNA and CDR2 YNFKEQ come from the germline V gene. The CDR3 is 14 amino acids. Deletions cut 2 bases from V and 5 bases from J, with 11 bases between. The CDR3 sequence: CASSQSWQGDTQYF. The CDR3 DNA reads TGTGCCAGCAGCCAAAGTTGGCAAGGAGATACGCAGTATTTT.

This chain joins TRBV10-3 and TRBJ2-7; possibly TRBD2 for D (5 bases). The V end lost 8 bases, the J end lost 4 bases, and 15 bases lay between the germline ends. This CDR3 has 13 amino acids. Germline lookup yields CDR1 ENHRY and CDR2 SYGVKD. The CDR3 here is CAIGRRTSYEQYV. The CDR3 DNA reads as TGTGCCATCGGCCGGAGGACCAGTTACGAGCAGTACGTC.

This clonotype was counted many times. This rearrangement joins TRBV30 to TRBJ1-2, with a weak D call TRBD1 (6 bases). Trimming removed 0 bases from V and 7 bases from J, with 18 bases in between. The germline gives CDR1 GTSNPN, CDR2 SVGIG (reference sequence). There are 15 residues in the CDR3. The CDR3 reads CAWSVHSRGYGGYTF. In DNA, the CDR3 is TGTGCCTGGAGTGTACACAGTAGGGGGTACGGTGGCTACACCTTC.

This clonotype was observed a handful of times. The chain carries TRBV5-1 and TRBJ2-2; 8 bases match TRBD2. The CDR3 is 15 amino acids. Germline assignment: CDR1 SGHRS and CDR2 YFSETQ. V shed 5 bases and J 3 bases; nucleotides not matched to a gene: 6. CDR3: CASRPLAEYTGELFF. The CDR3 coding sequence is TGCGCCAGCAGGCCACTAGCGGAGTACACCGGGGAGCTGTTTTTT.

The sample holds a few counts of this clonotype. This rearrangement joins TRBV2 to TRBJ2-7; possibly TRBD2 for D (6 bases). This CDR3 has 13 amino acids. Germline CDR1 reads SNHLY; CDR2 reads FYNNEI. V was shortened by 3 bases and J by 7 bases, with 13 bases between the two germline ends. The CDR3 protein is CASSDSLAGEQYF. DNA for the CDR3: TGTGCCAGCAGTGATTCCCTGGCGGGAGAGCAGTACTTC.

V usage is TRBV7-6 and J usage is TRBJ2-3; 10 bases align to TRBD2. Looked up from germline, CDR1 is SGHVS and CDR2 is FNYEAQ. The CDR3 is 15 amino acids. J was trimmed by 4 bases and V by 5 bases; bases with no gene match: 6. CDR3: CASSAQLAGSDTQYF. The CDR3 DNA reads as TGTGCCAGCAGCGCCCAACTAGCGGGGTCAGATACGCAGTATTTT.

This clonotype was detected ten times or more. V and J are TRBV28 and TRBJ2-4; D is perhaps TRBD1 (6 bases). The CDR3 loop spans 16 amino acids. The germline V gene has CDR1 MDHEN and CDR2 SYDVKM. Trimming left V 7 bases short and J 6 bases short, with 22 bases between. The CDR3 loop is CASTMGRGSTRNIQYF. The CDR3, as DNA: TGTGCCAGCACCATGGGCAGGGGCTCTACGCGAAACATTCAGTACTTC.

The chain joins TRBV19 to TRBJ2-1, with D perhaps TRBD1 (5 bases). This CDR3 spans 15 amino acids. Germline V CDR1 and CDR2: LNHDA, SQIVND (reference sequence). The V end lost 7 bases, the J end lost 3 bases, and 16 bases lay between the germline ends. CDR3: CASMPTGAYYNEQFF. For the CDR3, the DNA is TGTGCCAGTATGCCAACAGGCGCCTACTACAATGAGCAGTTCTTC.

On this clonotype itself: The junction shows a germline mismatch at one end, possibly a read error. The J gene is TRBJ1-6, the V gene TRBV7-2; TRBD1 aligns across 9 bases. Germline CDR1 reads SGHTA; CDR2 reads FQGNSA. The CDR3 consists of 14 residues. The CDR3 nucleotides read TGTGCCAGCAGCCCTCGGACAGGGGATTCAGCCCTCCACTTT. This gives the protein CASSPRTGDSALHF.

In this sample, this clonotype turned up a few times. J is TRBJ2-3 and V is TRBV9, with 10 bases that match TRBD1. The junction had 4 bases not matched to a gene; V was cut back by 0 bases and J by 3 bases. Germline lookup yields CDR1 SGDLS and CDR2 YYNGEE. There are 16 residues in the CDR3. The CDR3: CASSVDGTGVTDTQYF. CDR3 nucleotides: TGTGCCAGCAGCGTAGACGGGACAGGGGTAACAGATACGCAGTATTTT.

The chain couples TRBV10-3 to TRBJ1-1; D gene unclear. The CDR3 has 11 amino acids. Germline V gene sequence: CDR1 ENHRY, CDR2 SYGVKD. V lost 9 bases to trimming and J lost 0 bases, with 5 bases between them. The CDR3 DNA follows: TGTGCCATTCAGGTGAACACTGAAGCTTTCTTT. As protein: CAIQVNTEAFF.

The chain combines TRBV18 with TRBJ1-2; TRBD1 matches 7 bases. Germline lookup yields CDR1 KGHSH and CDR2 LQKENI. The V and J ends lost 3 bases and 4 bases, in that order; junction bases with no gene match: 8. The CDR3 runs to 15 residues. In DNA form, the CDR3 reads TGTGCCAGCTCACCCACAGAGAACAGGGGCTATGGCTACACCTTC. Translation: CASSPTENRGYGYTF. Together with reference TRBV18 and TRBJ1-2, the CDR3 gives the full variable domain: NAGVMQNPRHLVRRRGQEARLRCSPMKGHSHVYWYRQLPEEGLKFMVYLQKENIIDESGMPKERFSAEFPKEGPSILRIQQVVRGDSAAYFCASSPTENRGYGYTFGSGTRLTVV.

This clonotype was counted between two and nine times. The chain carries TRBV4-3 and TRBJ1-2; D not resolved. Germline V gene data show CDR1 as LGHNA and CDR2 as YSLEER. Deletions cut 4 bases from V and 6 bases from J, with 18 bases between. The CDR3 runs 15 residues. In nucleotides, the CDR3 is TGCGCCAGCAGCCCGAACTTGGGGAGGAAGGATGGCTACACCTTC. This encodes CASSPNLGRKDGYTF.

Ten or more counts support this clonotype. The J gene is TRBJ2-3, the V gene TRBV5-1; D remains unclear. This CDR3 is built from 14 residues. V was trimmed by 5 bases and J by 0 bases, leaving 10 bases between them. Looked up from germline, CDR1 is SGHRS and CDR2 is YFSETQ. DNA of the CDR3: TGCGCCAGCAGACCGTCAACTAGCACAGATACGCAGTATTTT. Its translation: CASRPSTSTDTQYF.

Ten or more counts support this clonotype. The V and J genes are TRBV10-3 and TRBJ1-2; D remains unclear. The CDR3 consists of 15 residues. Germline values: CDR1 ENHRY, CDR2 SYGVKD. V was pared by 11 bases and J by 4 bases, with 23 bases between. In DNA form, the CDR3 reads TGTGCCGCAATCGGCGGATTGCAGGAGGTCTATGGCTACACCTTC. This sequence encodes CAAIGGLQEVYGYTF.

This clonotype occurred many times. J is TRBJ2-5 and V is TRBV5-6; 7 bases match TRBD1. V lost 0 bases and J lost 3; bases outside the gene matches: 2. Germline CDR1 SGHDT, CDR2 YYEEEE. This CDR3 spans 14 amino acids. The CDR3 DNA reads TGTGCCAGCAGCTTGGACGACAGGGAAGAGACCCAGTACTTC. It is translated as CASSLDDREETQYF. The whole variable domain, remainder taken from reference TRBV5-6 and TRBJ2-5, is DAGVTQSPTHLIKTRGQQVTLRCSPKSGHDTVSWYQQALGQGPQFIFQYYEEEERQRGNFPDRFSGHQFPNYSSELNVNALLLGDSALYLCASSLDDREETQYFGPGTRLLVL.

Turning to this clonotype: At one of its ends the junction is not consistent with the germline gene, which may arise from a read error. V gene TRBV7-2 combines with J gene TRBJ2-3, with D tentatively TRBD2 (6 bases). Germline assignment: CDR1 SGHTA and CDR2 FQGNSA. The CDR3 contains 13 residues. The CDR3, as DNA: TGTGCCAGCAGCTCCACCCGCCCGGGACTGCGGTGTTTT. Protein sequence: CASSSTRPGLRCF.

In this sample, this clonotype turned up many times. J is TRBJ2-3 and V is TRBV20-1; 9 bases fit TRBD1. The CDR3 length is 15 residues. The V gene end was trimmed by 8 bases and the J gene end by 1 base; junction bases not matched to a gene: 10. The germline CDR1 and CDR2 sequences are DFQATT and SNEGSKA (reference sequence). CDR3 residues: CSSWTRDRGTDTQYF. CDR3 in DNA: TGCAGTTCCTGGACCCGGGACAGGGGCACAGATACGCAGTATTTT.

This clonotype appeared many times. V and J are TRBV2 and TRBJ1-3, with D unclear. Trimming shortened V by 1 base and J by 0 bases, and 1 base separated the two germline ends. CDR1 is SNHLY and CDR2 is FYNNEI in the germline V gene. CDR3 length: 13 residues. DNA for the CDR3: TGTGCCAGCAGTGAAGGCTCTGGAAACACCATATATTTT. Translating it yields CASSEGSGNTIYF.

This clonotype has a count of ten or more. This chain connects TRBV20-1 to TRBJ2-1; a possible D gene is TRBD2 (6 bases). The CDR3 runs 16 residues. Trimming pared 5 bases from V and 1 base from J, leaving 18 bases between. Germline V gene sequence: CDR1 DFQATT, CDR2 SNEGSKA (reference sequence). DNA of the CDR3: TGCAGTGCTCGAGGGAGCGGCGGGGAGTCCTACAATGAGCAGTTCTTC. As protein: CSARGSGGESYNEQFF.

The chain employs TRBV18 and TRBJ2-7; either TRBD1 or TRBD2 may supply D (5 bases each). The germline V and J ends were trimmed by 3 bases and 5 bases, with 11 bases remaining between them. Per germline, CDR1 KGHSH and CDR2 LQKENI. This CDR3 comprises 13 residues. CDR3 sequence reads: CASSPRDGDEQYF. CDR3 coding DNA: TGTGCCAGCTCACCTAGGGACGGGGACGAGCAGTACTTC. The full variable domain, its missing parts supplied by reference TRBV18 and TRBJ2-7, is NAGVMQNPRHLVRRRGQEARLRCSPMKGHSHVYWYRQLPEEGLKFMVYLQKENIIDESGMPKERFSAEFPKEGPSILRIQQVVRGDSAAYFCASSPRDGDEQYFGPGTRLTVT.

In its sample, this clonotype was seen a few times. The chain is built from TRBV7-3 and TRBJ1-5, with D possibly being TRBD1 (5 bases). The CDR3 extends over 13 amino acids. Germline V gene lookup returns CDR1 SGHTA and CDR2 FQGTGA. Between the trimmed V and J ends, which lost 6 bases and 10 bases, there was a span of 16 bases. The CDR3 DNA sequence: TGTGCCAGCAGTTTGGACACGGCCTCCCCCCAGCATTTT. Its protein product is CASSLDTASPQHF.